These 3 T cell receptor beta chains came from one sample sequenced in a study of cytomegalovirus exposure and HLA in healthy donors. PCR primers comprised 60 Vbeta and 13 Jbeta primers. Generated by immunoSEQ multiplex PCR, the TCRdb table keeps only in-frame clones and is missing some. The sample records fewer than 300,000 clones, around 86% being singletons. Sequenced: PBMCs. The receptor source for this set is a man in his forties or fifties in good health and CMV-seropositive.

The chain uses TRBV5-1 and TRBJ2-5; 16 bases align to TRBD2. V shed 5 bases and J 3 bases; nucleotides not matched to a gene: 4. Germline V CDR1 and CDR2: SGHRS, YFSETQ. CDR3 length: 16 amino acids. The CDR3 bases are TGCGCCAGCAGGTCGGGACTAGCGGGAGGGGAAGAGACCCAGTACTTC. This encodes CASRSGLAGGEETQYF.

The V gene is TRBV2, the J gene TRBJ2-3; TRBD1 matches at 9 bases. The CDR3 loop spans 15 amino acids. Germline V gives CDR1 SNHLY, CDR2 FYNNEI. The chain's CDR3 is CASQSRTGVMDTQYF. CDR3 in DNA: TGTGCGAGTCAATCAAGGACAGGGGTGATGGATACGCAGTATTTT.

This rearrangement joins TRBV2 to TRBJ1-2; 7 bases match TRBD1. V was clipped by 6 bases and J by 4 bases; unmatched bases: 8. The CDR3 loop spans 14 amino acids. Germline assignment: CDR1 SNHLY and CDR2 FYNNEI. As DNA, the CDR3 is TGTGCCAGCAGGGAACAGGGGTATATCTATGGCTACACCTTC. Its translation is CASREQGYIYGYTF.